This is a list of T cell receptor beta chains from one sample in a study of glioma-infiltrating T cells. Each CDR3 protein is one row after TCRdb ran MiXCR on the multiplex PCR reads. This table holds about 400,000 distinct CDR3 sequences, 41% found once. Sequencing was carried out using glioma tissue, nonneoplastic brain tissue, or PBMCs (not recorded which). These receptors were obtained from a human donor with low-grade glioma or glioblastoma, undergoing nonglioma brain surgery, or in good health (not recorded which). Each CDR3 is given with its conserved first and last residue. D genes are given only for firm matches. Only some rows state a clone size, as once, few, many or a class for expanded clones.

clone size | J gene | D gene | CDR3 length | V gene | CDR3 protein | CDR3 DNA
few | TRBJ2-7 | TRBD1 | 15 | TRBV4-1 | CASSYRPGTGFEQYF | TGCGCCAGCAGCTACCGTCCCGGGACAGGGTTCGAGCAGTACTTC
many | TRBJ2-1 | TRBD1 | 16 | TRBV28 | CASSSLTGVSYNEQFF | TGTGCCAGCAGTTCCCTTACAGGGGTTTCCTACAATGAGCAGTTCTTC
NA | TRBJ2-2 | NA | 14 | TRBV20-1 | CSARRSGYTGELFF | TGCAGTGCTAGAAGGTCCGGGTACACCGGGGAGCTGTTTTTT
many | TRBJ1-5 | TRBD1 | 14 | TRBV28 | CASSFGQGIRPQHF | TGTGCCAGCAGTTTCGGACAGGGGATTCGGCCCCAGCATTTT
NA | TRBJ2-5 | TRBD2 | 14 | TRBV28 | CASSLWGGEETEYF | TGTGCCAGCAGTTTATGGGGGGGGGAAGAGACCGAGTACTTC
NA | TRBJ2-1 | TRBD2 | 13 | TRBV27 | CASSPPRLAEQFF | TGTGCCAGCAGCCCACCGAGACTAGCGGAGCAGTTCTTC
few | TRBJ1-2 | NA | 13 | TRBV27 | CASSFRSGLGYTF | TGTGCCAGCAGTTTCAGGTCAGGGCTTGGCTACACCTTC
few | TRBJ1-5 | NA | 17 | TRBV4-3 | CASSQVYSVRVDQPQHF | TGCGCCAGCAGCCAAGTTTATTCGGTTAGAGTTGATCAGCCCCAGCATTTT
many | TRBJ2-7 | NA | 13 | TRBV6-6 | CASSYVTTYEQYF | TGTGCCAGCAGTTACGTTACTACCTACGAGCAGTACTTC
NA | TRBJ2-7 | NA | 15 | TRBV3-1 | CASSQDPLGVMEQYF | TGTGCCAGCAGCCAAGATCCCCTCGGTGTGATGGAGCAGTACTTC
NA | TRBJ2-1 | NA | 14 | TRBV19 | CAMQVYKAGDEQFF | TGTGCCATGCAGGTCTATAAGGCCGGGGATGAGCAGTTCTTC
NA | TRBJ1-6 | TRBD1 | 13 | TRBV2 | CASRGQGGSPLHF | TGTGCCAGCCGGGGACAGGGTGGTTCACCCCTCCACTTT
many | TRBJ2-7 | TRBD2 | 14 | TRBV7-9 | CASSWDYDPYEQYF | TGTGCCAGCAGTTGGGACTACGACCCCTACGAGCAGTACTTC
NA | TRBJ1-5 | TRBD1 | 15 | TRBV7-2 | CASSLDQGVGQPQHF | TGTGCCAGCAGCCTCGACCAGGGGGTAGGACAGCCCCAGCATTTT
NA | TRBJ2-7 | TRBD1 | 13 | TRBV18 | CASSRGDRAEQYF | TGTGCCAGCTCACGTGGGGACAGGGCCGAGCAGTACTTC
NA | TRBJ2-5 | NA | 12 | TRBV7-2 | CASSLLQRTQYF | TGTGCCAGCAGCCTCCTTCAGCGGACCCAGTACTTC
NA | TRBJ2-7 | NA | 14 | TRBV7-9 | CASSPLGLTYEQYF | TGTGCCAGCAGCCCCCTTGGGCTGACCTACGAGCAGTACTTC
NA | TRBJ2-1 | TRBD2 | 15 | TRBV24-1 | CATSDEAGELDEQFF | TGTGCCACCAGTGATGAGGCGGGAGAGTTGGATGAGCAGTTCTTC
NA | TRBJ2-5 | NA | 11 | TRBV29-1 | CSVPLRETQYF | TGCAGCGTGCCCCTAAGGGAGACCCAGTACTTC
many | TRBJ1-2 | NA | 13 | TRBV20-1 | CSARDGDTYGYTF | TGCAGTGCTAGAGATGGGGACACCTATGGCTACACCTTC
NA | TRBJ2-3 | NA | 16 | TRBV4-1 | CASSPTRGGSNQPQYF | TGCGCCAGCAGCCCCACCAGGGGGGGAAGCAATCAGCCCCAGTATTTT
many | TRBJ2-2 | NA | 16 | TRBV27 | CASSLILFSNTGELFF | TGTGCCAGCAGTTTAATCTTATTTTCGAACACCGGGGAGCTGTTTTTT
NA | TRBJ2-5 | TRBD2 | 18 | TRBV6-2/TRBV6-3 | CASIRRRLAGGPWETQYF | TGTGCCAGCATTCGACGGAGGCTAGCGGGAGGGCCGTGGGAGACCCAGTACTTC
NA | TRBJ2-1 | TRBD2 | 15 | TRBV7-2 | CASSLWTSGYNKQLF | TGTGCCAGCAGCTTGTGGACTAGCGGTTACAATAAGCAGCTCTTC
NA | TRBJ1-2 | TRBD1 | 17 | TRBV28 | CASSLPGQGLRTYGYTF | TGTGCCAGCAGTTTACCGGGACAGGGTTTACGGACATATGGCTACACCTTC
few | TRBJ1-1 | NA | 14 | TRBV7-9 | CASSLTDASEEAFF | TGTGCCAGCAGCTTAACAGACGCGAGCGAGGAAGCTTTCTTT
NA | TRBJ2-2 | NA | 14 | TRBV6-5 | CASSETGSTGELFF | TGTGCCAGCAGTGAGACTGGCAGTACCGGGGAGCTGTTTTTT
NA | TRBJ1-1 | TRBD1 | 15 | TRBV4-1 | CASSQVGTGNTEAFF | TGCGCCAGCAGCCAGGTTGGGACAGGGAACACTGAAGCTTTCTTT